The source of this TCR beta chain is a study of blood T cell repertoires in COVID-19. The wider study: Whether acute or convalescent, the COVID-19 samples came from the United States, Italy and Spain. PBMCs, B-cell-depleted T cells, or T cells were the source of the cDNA or gDNA that made up the material.

CDR3 length equals 14 residues. V lost 2 bases and J 4 bases, leaving 13 bases between the germline ends. The germline CDR1 and CDR2 sequences are SGDLS and YYNGEE. Measured with immunoSEQ multiplex PCR; TCRdb has only the in-frame clones, and not every one. The sample records approximately 190,000 clones, 70% to 85% being singletons. This rearrangement joins TRBV9 to TRBJ2-7; D gene uncertain. The sequence derives from a human donor with acute or convalescent COVID-19. The donor label of this sample is uncertain. Sequencing input: peripheral blood. The CDR3 DNA sequence: TGTGCCAGCAGCGTCTCCCTCGAGAAGTACGAGCAGTACTTC. The encoded protein is CASSVSLEKYEQYF.